The sequence of this T cell receptor beta chain was determined in a study of T cells in Graves' hyperthyroidism and ophthalmopathy (dated by TCRdb to between 2019 and 2020). In terms of the full investigation: Peripheral blood samples were taken at initial diagnosis, before any treatment was given. To identify distinguishing TCR V-J signatures, a discovery cohort of 90 to 100 patients was used, comprising 43 with Graves' ophthalmopathy and under 60 with stable Graves' hyperthyroidism. Prospective prediction of ophthalmopathy was tested in an independent validation cohort consisting of 18 to 20 hyperthyroidism patients and 17 patients who later progressed to ophthalmopathy. After blood sampling, hyperthyroidism patients were treated with methimazole at a starting dose of 30 mg daily, and ophthalmopathy patients were treated with high-dose intravenous methylprednisolone. The study also compared thyroid tissue and blood T-cell repertoires from several Graves' hyperthyroidism patients. The 100 discovery patients were randomly split 7:3 into training and test sets. The paper describes TCR Vbeta CDR3 sequencing of 120 to 150 peripheral blood samples, made up of 40 to 45 ophthalmopathy patients, over 70 hyperthyroidism patients and about 17 progressor patients. Beyond this particular receptor, the publication reports: A model built on a 13 V-J signature distinguished ophthalmopathy from stable hyperthyroidism, reaching 87.88% sensitivity and under 84% specificity in cross-validation and 80%/75% in testing. Sample size was not statistically predetermined, and investigators were not blinded to group allocation. Most expanded thyroid clonotypes (frequency above 0.001) were also found in blood, which suggests that blood repertoires may mirror thyroid immune responses. During validation, the model predicted progression to ophthalmopathy a median of about 5.9 months ahead of onset, with around 71% sensitivity and 72.22% specificity.

Including the terminal cysteine and phenylalanine, the CDR3 comprises 14 residues. Just the 42-base CDR3 DNA is kept, in frame starting at base 1. The germline V end is reduced by 1 base and the J end by 3 bases; junction bases left unmatched: 2. In the germline V gene (reference sequence), CDR1 corresponds to DFQATT and CDR2 to SNEGSKA. Note on this clonotype: The clone's antigen remains unknown. Base quality data are lacking; no much larger clone is found one base away.

The TCR beta CDR3 regions were amplified from RNA transcripts. The TCR CDR3 was subjected to a first round of RT-PCR using the HTBI primer set and the Qiagen OneStep RT-PCR kit. The libraries were constructed in a second round of multiplex PCR and then size-selected and purified. Paired-end sequencing of the libraries was performed with 100 bp reads on an Illumina HiSeq2000. On the study's bioinformatics: SOAPnuke was used to process the raw data, throwing out any read that contained adapters or uncalled bases, had a mean Phred below 15, or lacked an exact constant-primer or identifier match. COPE v1.2.5 was used to merge the high-quality paired reads, and each unique nucleotide sequence was defined as a clonotype. MiTCR v1.1 was used to align clonotypes to the IMGT TRBV, TRBD and TRBJ reference segments. Analysis was restricted to V-J combinations with a frequency above 0.0001, which covered roughly 99% of repertoires. The TCS score was defined as F50 (clonal expansion) divided by E x V (chaos), with BLOSUM62-based TCRdist calculated between CDR3 peptides within each V-J. Welch's t-statistics and random forest reduced several hundred V-J features to 10 to 15, which were used in a naive Bayes classifier (R e1071). TCRdb cleaned the public reads at Q25 with fastp, built clones with MiXCR and kept in-frame beta chains. Each record represents a unique CDR3 protein, reported with the most common genes and DNA among its rows. TCRdb, rather than the study authors, made the V and J calls. For this sample the table gives hundreds of thousands of distinct CDR3 sequences, of which around 20% were detected only once. The top ten hold 30% to 40% of the sample.

Ophthalmopathy patients had moderately to severely active disease, Clinical Activity Score of at least 3, NOSPECS grade of at least 4, and duration under 3 months. Patients with uncontrolled infections, other autoimmune diseases, pregnancy or lactation were excluded. Diagnoses relied on clinical symptoms, serum thyroxine and TRAb, thyroid ultrasound and orbital computed tomography. PBMCs were separated from approximately 10 ml of fresh peripheral blood using Ficoll-Paque density gradient centrifugation. Total RNA was extracted with Trizol reagent, and quality was checked on an Agilent 2100 Bioanalyzer.

This TCR was sampled from a man aged 25-45 years with Graves' ophthalmopathy. Sequencing used blood. The rearrangement joined TRBV20-1 to TRBJ2-7; the junction holds 11 bases that match TRBD2. The CDR3 amino acid sequence is: CSARGLAGLYEQYF. The sequenced DNA: TGCAGTGCTAGAGGACTAGCGGGGCTCTACGAGCAGTACTTC.